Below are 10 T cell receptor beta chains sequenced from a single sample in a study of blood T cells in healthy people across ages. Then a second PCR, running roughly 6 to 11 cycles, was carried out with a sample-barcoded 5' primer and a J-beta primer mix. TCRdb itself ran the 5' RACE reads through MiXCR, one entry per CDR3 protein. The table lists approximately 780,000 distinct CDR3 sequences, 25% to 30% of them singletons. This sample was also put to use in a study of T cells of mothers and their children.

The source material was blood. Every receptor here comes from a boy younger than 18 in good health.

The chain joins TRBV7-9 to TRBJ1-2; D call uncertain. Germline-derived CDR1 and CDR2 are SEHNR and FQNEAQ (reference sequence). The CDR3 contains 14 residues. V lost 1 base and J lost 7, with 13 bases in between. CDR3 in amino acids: CASSLVGLGSGYTF. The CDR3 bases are TGTGCCAGCAGCTTAGTTGGATTGGGAAGTGGCTACACCTTC.

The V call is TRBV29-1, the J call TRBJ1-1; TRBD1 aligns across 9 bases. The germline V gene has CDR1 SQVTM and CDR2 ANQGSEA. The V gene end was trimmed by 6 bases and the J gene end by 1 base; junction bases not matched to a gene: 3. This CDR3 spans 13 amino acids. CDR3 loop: CSVGDRANTEAFF. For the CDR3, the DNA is TGCAGCGTGGGGGACAGGGCGAACACTGAAGCTTTCTTT.

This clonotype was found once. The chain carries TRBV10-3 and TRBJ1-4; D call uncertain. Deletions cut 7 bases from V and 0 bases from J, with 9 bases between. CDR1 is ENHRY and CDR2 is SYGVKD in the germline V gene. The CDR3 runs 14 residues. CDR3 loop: CAIKGVATNEKLFF. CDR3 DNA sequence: TGTGCCATCAAGGGAGTTGCAACTAATGAAAAACTGTTTTTT.

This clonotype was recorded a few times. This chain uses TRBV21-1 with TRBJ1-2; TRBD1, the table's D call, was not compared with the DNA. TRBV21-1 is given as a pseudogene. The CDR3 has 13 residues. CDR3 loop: CASSARTGCGYTF. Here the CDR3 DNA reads TGTGCCAGCAGCGCCCGGACAGGGTGCGGCTACACCTTC.

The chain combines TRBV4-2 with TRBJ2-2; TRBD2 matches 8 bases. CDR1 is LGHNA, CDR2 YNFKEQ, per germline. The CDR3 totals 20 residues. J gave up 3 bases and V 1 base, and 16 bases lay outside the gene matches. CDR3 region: CASSQVQPRRGGPYTGELFF. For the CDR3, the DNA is TGTGCCAGCAGCCAAGTCCAGCCCAGGCGCGGGGGGCCCTACACCGGGGAGCTGTTTTTT.

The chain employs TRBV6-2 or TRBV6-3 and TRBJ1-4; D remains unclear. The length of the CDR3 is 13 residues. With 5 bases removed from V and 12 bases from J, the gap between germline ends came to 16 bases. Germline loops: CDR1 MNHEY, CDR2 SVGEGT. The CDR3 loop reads CASSPLPSFELFF. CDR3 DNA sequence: TGTGCCAGCAGTCCTCTTCCCTCTTTTGAACTGTTTTTT.

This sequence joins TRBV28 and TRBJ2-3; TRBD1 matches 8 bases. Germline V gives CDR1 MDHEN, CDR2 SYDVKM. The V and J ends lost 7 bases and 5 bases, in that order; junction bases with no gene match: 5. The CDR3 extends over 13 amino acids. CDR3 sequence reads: CASNRQGRDTQYF. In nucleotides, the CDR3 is TGTGCCAGCAACAGACAGGGGAGAGATACGCAGTATTTT.

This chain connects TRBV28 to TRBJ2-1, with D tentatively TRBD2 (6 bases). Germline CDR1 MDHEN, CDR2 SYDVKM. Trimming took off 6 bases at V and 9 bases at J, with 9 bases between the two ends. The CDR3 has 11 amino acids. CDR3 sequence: CASRLLAEQFF. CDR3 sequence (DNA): TGTGCCAGCAGGCTACTAGCTGAGCAGTTCTTC.

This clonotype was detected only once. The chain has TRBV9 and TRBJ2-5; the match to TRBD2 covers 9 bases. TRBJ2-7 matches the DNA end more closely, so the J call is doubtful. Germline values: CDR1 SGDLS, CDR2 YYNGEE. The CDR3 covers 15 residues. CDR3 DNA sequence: TGTGCCAGCAGCGTAGAGGCGGGAGGGCCCTACGAGCAGTACTTC. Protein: CASSVEAGGPYEQYF.

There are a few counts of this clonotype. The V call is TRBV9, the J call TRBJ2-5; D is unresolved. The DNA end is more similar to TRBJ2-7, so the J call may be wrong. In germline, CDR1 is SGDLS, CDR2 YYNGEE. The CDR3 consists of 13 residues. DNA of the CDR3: TGTGCCAGCAGCGCCACCAAGGGCGACGAGCAGTACTTC. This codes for CASSATKGDEQYF.